The subject of this entry is one TCR beta chain. These data are taken from a study of blood T cells in healthy people across ages. The use of a sample-barcoded 5' primer and a J-beta primer mix characterized a second PCR of roughly 6 to 11 cycles. Each CDR3 protein is one row after TCRdb ran MiXCR on the 5' RACE reads. Of some 920,000 distinct CDR3 sequences listed, 45% to 60% are singletons. Trimming took off 2 bases at V and 0 bases at J, with 8 bases between the two ends. Germline CDR1 reads SGHVS; CDR2 reads FNYEAQ. The CDR3 is made up of 15 amino acids. This receptor was identified in a woman aged 60 to 75 in good health. Sequences were obtained from blood. V usage is TRBV7-6 and J usage is TRBJ2-1, with unresolved D. The CDR3 DNA follows: TGTGCCAGCAGCTTACGCGTAAGCTCCTACAATGAGCAGTTCTTC. Translated: CASSLRVSSYNEQFF. The whole variable domain, filled in from reference TRBV7-6 and TRBJ2-1, reads GAGVSQSPRYKVTKRGQDVALRCDPISGHVSLYWYRQALGQGPEFLTYFNYEAQQDKSGLPNDRFSAERPEGSISTLTIQRTEQRDSAMYRCASSLRVSSYNEQFFGPGTRLTVL.